This T cell receptor beta chain emerged from a study of T cell responses to AZD1222 COVID-19 vaccine. Study-level points and caveats: CD4 TCRs linked to vaccination spanned spike, dominating at 160-218 and 743-854.

Repertoires were generated with immunoSEQ multiplex PCR, while TCRdb's copy carries only in-frame clones and drops some. The data hold some 180,000 clones, with roughly nine tenths observed a single time. Trimming removed 5 bases from V and 6 bases from J; junction bases left unmatched: 6. CDR1 is MNHEY and CDR2 is SMNVEV in the germline V gene (reference sequence). CDR3 length: 13 amino acids. Comments on this clone: The antigen is not known.

This receptor was taken from an adult who received the MenACWY meningococcal vaccine as a control. J is TRBJ1-1 and V is TRBV27, with TRBD1 matching 7 bases. The sequencing used peripheral blood, collected 28 days after the second dose of the MenACWY control vaccine. The CDR3 coding sequence is TGTGCCAGCAGTCGCGCAGGGGGTTCTGAAGCTTTCTTT. Translation gives CASSRAGGSEAFF.